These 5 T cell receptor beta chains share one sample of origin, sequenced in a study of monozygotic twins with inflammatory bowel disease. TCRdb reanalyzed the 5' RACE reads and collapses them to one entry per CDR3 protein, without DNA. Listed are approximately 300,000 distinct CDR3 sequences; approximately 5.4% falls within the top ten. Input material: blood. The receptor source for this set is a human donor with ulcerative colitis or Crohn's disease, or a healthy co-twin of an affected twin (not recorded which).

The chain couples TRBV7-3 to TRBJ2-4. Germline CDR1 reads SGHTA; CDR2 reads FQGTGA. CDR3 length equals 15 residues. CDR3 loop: CASSLTRLAKNIQYF.

The CDR3 protein is CASSNGQYSSYEQYF. This rearrangement joins TRBV28 to TRBJ2-7; TCRdb selects TRBD1, and the lack of DNA leaves this call unchecked. The CDR3 runs 15 residues. The germline V gene has CDR1 MDHEN and CDR2 SYDVKM.

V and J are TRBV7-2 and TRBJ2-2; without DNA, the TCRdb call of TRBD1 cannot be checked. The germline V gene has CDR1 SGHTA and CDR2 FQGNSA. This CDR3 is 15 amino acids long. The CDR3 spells CASSAGTGETGELFF.

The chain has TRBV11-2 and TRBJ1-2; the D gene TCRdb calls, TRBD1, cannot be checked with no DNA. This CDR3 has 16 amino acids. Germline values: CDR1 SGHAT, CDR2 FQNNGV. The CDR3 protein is CASSLVLDRGNYGYTF.

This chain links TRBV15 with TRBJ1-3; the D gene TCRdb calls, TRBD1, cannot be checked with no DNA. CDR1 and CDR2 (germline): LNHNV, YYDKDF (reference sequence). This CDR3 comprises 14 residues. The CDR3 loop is CATRRSGGRNTIYF.